Following are 27 T cell receptor beta chains from one sample sequenced in a study of PD-1 blockade in classical Hodgkin lymphoma. Relapse after autologous stem cell transplantation occurred in every patient, and brentuximab vedotin exposure varied. Profiled with immunoSEQ multiplex PCR; TCRdb holds only in-frame clones, not every one. The repertoire holds under 40,000 clones, with 76% as singletons. The sample was peripheral blood mononuclear cells (PBMCs), taken before the second cycle of nivolumab. These receptors originate from a human donor with classical Hodgkin lymphoma.

The chain is built from TRBV27 and TRBJ2-7, with 8 bases that match TRBD2. The J segment lost 4 bases and the V segment lost 3 bases, leaving 8 bases of the junction unmatched. The length of the CDR3 is 15 residues. Germline assignment: CDR1 MNHEY and CDR2 SMNVEV (reference sequence). CDR3 region: CASSFRAGGGYEQYF. As DNA, the CDR3 is TGTGCCAGCAGTTTTAGGGCGGGGGGTGGATACGAGCAGTACTTC.

The rearrangement links TRBV29-1 to TRBJ2-3; TRBD1 matches 8 bases. With V trimmed by 7 bases and J by 5 bases, 8 bases remained unmatched. This CDR3 has 13 amino acids. Germline V gene sequence: CDR1 SQVTM, CDR2 ANQGSEA. The CDR3 DNA reads as TGCAGCGCCACAGGGGGTCTTCTAGATACGCAGTATTTT. Residues: CSATGGLLDTQYF.

CDR3 amino acids: CASSLEGEGTEAFF. The CDR3 DNA reads as TGTGCCAGCAGCCTCGAGGGGGAGGGGACTGAAGCTTTCTTT. The rearrangement links TRBV9 to TRBJ1-1; a weak D match, TRBD1 (6 bases). CDR1 is SGDLS, CDR2 YYNGEE, per germline. The CDR3 totals 14 residues. With 4 bases removed from V and 5 bases from J, the gap between germline ends came to 15 bases.

The rearrangement joins TRBV11-1 to TRBJ2-3, with 9 bases that match TRBD1. The CDR3 contains 15 residues. The trim removed 3 bases at V and 0 bases at J, leaving 1 base unmatched. Per the germline V gene, CDR1 is SGHAT and CDR2 is FQDESV (reference sequence). CDR3 sequence reads: CASSFGTGSTDTQYF. The DNA of the CDR3 is TGTGCCAGCAGCTTCGGGACAGGGAGCACAGATACGCAGTATTTT.

The CDR3 loop reads CASSPGVSAGELFF. The CDR3 coding sequence is TGCGCCAGCAGCCCAGGGGTGAGCGCCGGGGAGCTGTTTTTT. The rearrangement uses TRBV5-1 and TRBJ2-2; possible D gene TRBD1, 6 bases. This CDR3 is built from 14 residues. V shed 4 bases and J shed 6 bases, with 13 bases lying between them. Germline loops: CDR1 SGHRS, CDR2 YFSETQ.

V usage is TRBV11-2 and J usage is TRBJ2-5, with TRBD1 matching 7 bases. V lost 4 bases and J lost 0; bases outside the gene matches: 11. The germline gives CDR1 SGHAT, CDR2 FQNNGV. The CDR3 is 17 amino acids. The CDR3 region has the DNA TGTGCCAGCAGCTACGGACAGGACACACCCGACCAAGAGACCCAGTACTTC. Its translation is CASSYGQDTPDQETQYF.

This clone has a single count. The chain links TRBV6-5 to TRBJ1-4; D unresolved. V lost 3 bases, J lost 8 bases, and 10 bases lay in between. Germline V gene sequence: CDR1 MNHEY, CDR2 SVGAGI. This CDR3 comprises 13 residues. This CDR3 is CASSYTVGEKLFF. The DNA of the CDR3 is TGTGCCAGCAGTTATACGGTGGGGGAAAAACTGTTTTTT.

In its sample, this clone was seen a few times. J is TRBJ1-6 and V is TRBV2; maybe TRBD1 (6 bases). Trimming stripped 5 bases from V and 2 bases from J, with 10 bases between. CDR1 SNHLY and CDR2 FYNNEI come from the germline V gene. This CDR3 is 15 amino acids long. The CDR3 reads CASSLRDTYNSPLHF. The CDR3 DNA sequence: TGTGCCAGCAGTCTCCGGGACACCTATAATTCACCCCTCCACTTT. The full variable domain, in which reference TRBV2 and TRBJ1-6 provide the parts outside the CDR3, is EPEVTQTPSHQVTQMGQEVILRCVPISNHLYFYWYRQILGQKVEFLVSFYNNEISEKSEIFDDQFSVERPDGSNFTLKIRSTKLEDSAMYFCASSLRDTYNSPLHFGNGTRLTVT.

V usage is TRBV6-5 and J usage is TRBJ1-1; TRBD1 agrees at 7 bases. Losses at the gene ends were 6 bases for V and 2 bases for J; bases not matched to a gene: 6. The CDR3 contains 14 residues. Germline-derived CDR1 and CDR2 are MNHEY and SVGAGI. CDR3 residues: CASSKWDRNTEAFF. CDR3 nucleotides: TGTGCCAGCAGCAAATGGGACAGAAACACTGAAGCTTTCTTT.

This clone was counted between two and nine times. The chain couples TRBV29-1 to TRBJ1-4; TRBD1 aligns across 10 bases. Germline loops: CDR1 SQVTM, CDR2 ANQGSEA. Trimming cost V 4 bases and J 8 bases; bases outside gene matches: 7. The CDR3 sequence is 14 residues long. The CDR3 loop is CSVAPTGGVEKLFF. CDR3 in DNA: TGCAGCGTTGCCCCGACAGGGGGCGTAGAAAAACTGTTTTTT.

This clone was observed once. V gene TRBV4-3 combines with J gene TRBJ2-1; D is unclear. The length of the CDR3 is 15 residues. Germline V gives CDR1 LGHNA, CDR2 YSLEER. The germline V and J ends were trimmed by 5 bases and 6 bases, with 17 bases remaining between them. The CDR3 loop reads CASSSHTVEFNEQFF. The CDR3 nucleotides are TGCGCCAGCAGCAGTCATACCGTCGAATTCAATGAGCAGTTCTTC.

The sample holds a few counts of this clone. This chain links TRBV6-5 with TRBJ2-5; tentatively, D is TRBD2 (7 bases). V was pared by 0 bases and J by 5 bases, with 16 bases between. The CDR3 is made up of 16 amino acids. Per germline, CDR1 MNHEY and CDR2 SVGAGI. The CDR3 DNA is TGTGCCAGCAGTTACTCGGGGGGGCCTTTGAGGGAGACCCAGTACTTC. Translation: CASSYSGGPLRETQYF.

This clone has more than one count but fewer than ten. The rearrangement links TRBV4-3 to TRBJ2-7; D may be TRBD1 (6 bases). This CDR3 spans 14 amino acids. V gave up 2 bases and J gave up 3 bases, with 11 bases separating them. The V gene's germline CDR1 is LGHNA and CDR2 YSLEER. The CDR3: CASSQKDRYYEQYF. CDR3 DNA: TGCGCCAGCAGCCAAAAGGACAGATACTACGAGCAGTACTTC.

CDR3 sequence: CASSYELYTGELFF. DNA for the CDR3: TGTGCCAGCAGTTACGAATTATACACCGGGGAGCTGTTTTTT. The gene calls are TRBV6-6 and TRBJ2-2; no reliable D call. Trimming removed 2 bases from V and 3 bases from J, with 7 bases in between. The germline gives CDR1 MNHNY, CDR2 SVGAGI (reference sequence). The CDR3 extends over 14 amino acids.

This chain connects TRBV7-2 to TRBJ1-5; possible D gene TRBD1, 6 bases. Trimming cost V 0 bases and J 2 bases, with 14 bases left between them. Germline values: CDR1 SGHTA, CDR2 FQGNSA. This CDR3 comprises 17 residues. The CDR3 coding sequence is TGTGCCAGCAGCTTAGCGTGGGGGGGCAAGGGCAATCAGCCCCAGCATTTT. Translating it yields CASSLAWGGKGNQPQHF.

This sequence joins TRBV5-6 and TRBJ1-5; 12 bases are shared with TRBD1. The CDR3 is made up of 17 amino acids. Per germline, CDR1 SGHDT and CDR2 YYEEEE. Unmatched junction bases numbered 6, after V lost 3 bases and J lost 2 bases. This CDR3 is CASSSGTGGEGNQPQHF. DNA for the CDR3: TGTGCCAGCAGCTCTGGGACAGGGGGCGAGGGCAATCAGCCCCAGCATTTT.

The chain combines TRBV9 with TRBJ1-1; 8 nucleotides match TRBD1. The CDR3 runs to 16 residues. Trimming cost V 4 bases and J 4 bases; bases outside gene matches: 12. CDR1 SGDLS and CDR2 YYNGEE come from the germline V gene. The CDR3 sequence is CASSPKWTGNGTEAFF. Written as DNA, the CDR3 is TGTGCCAGCAGCCCGAAGTGGACAGGGAATGGCACTGAAGCTTTCTTT.

This clone turned up a few times. This chain connects TRBV19 to TRBJ1-1; D unresolved. CDR1 and CDR2 (germline): LNHDA, SQIVND (reference sequence). V shed 3 bases and J shed 5 bases, with 22 bases lying between them. The length of the CDR3 is 17 residues. The DNA of the CDR3 is TGTGCCAGTAGTATTGGCTCCCCCGCGGAGGGCGAGACTGAAGCTTTCTTT. Translated: CASSIGSPAEGETEAFF.

This clone occurred a few times. J is TRBJ2-1 and V is TRBV30; D possibly corresponds to TRBD1 (6 bases). There are 18 residues in the CDR3. Trimming stripped 2 bases from V and 1 base from J, with 21 bases between. The V gene's germline CDR1 is GTSNPN and CDR2 SVGIG (reference sequence). The CDR3, as DNA: TGTGCCTGGAGTTCAGCCGGGACACTAGGGGGTTCCTACAATGAGCAGTTCTTC. Translating gives CAWSSAGTLGGSYNEQFF. The whole variable domain, filled in from reference TRBV30 and TRBJ2-1, reads SQTIHQWPATLVQPVGSPLSLECTVEGTSNPNLYWYRQAAGRGLQLLFYSVGIGQISSEVPQNLSASRPQDRQFILSSKKLLLSDSGFYLCAWSSAGTLGGSYNEQFFGPGTRLTVL.

This chain uses TRBV25-1 with TRBJ2-5; D may be TRBD1 (5 bases). The V end was cut by 4 bases, the J end by 4 bases, with 16 bases between. The CDR3 covers 15 residues. The germline gives CDR1 MGHDK, CDR2 SYGVNS. The chain's CDR3 is CASSVHSGHLETQYF. The CDR3 nucleotides read TGTGCCAGCAGTGTCCACTCTGGACACCTAGAGACCCAGTACTTC.

The chain joins TRBV5-1 to TRBJ1-4, with D unclear. Germline assignment: CDR1 SGHRS and CDR2 YFSETQ. V lost 4 bases and J 8 bases, leaving 18 bases between the germline ends. CDR3 length equals 15 residues. CDR3 in amino acids: CASSTAGNHEEKLFF. In nucleotides, the CDR3 is TGCGCCAGCAGCACCGCGGGAAACCACGAGGAAAAACTGTTTTTT.

The gene calls are TRBV7-8 and TRBJ2-2, with D unresolved. CDR1 is SGHVS and CDR2 is FQNEAQ in the germline V gene. CDR3 length: 14 amino acids. Trimming stripped 8 bases from V and 0 bases from J, with 10 bases between. The CDR3 reads CASFRSSNTGELFF. CDR3 nucleotide sequence: TGTGCCAGCTTTCGATCTTCGAACACCGGGGAGCTGTTTTTT.

This clone was found a few times. The chain recombines TRBV15 with TRBJ2-7; 13 bases agree with TRBD2. The V and J ends lost 4 bases and 5 bases, in that order; junction bases with no gene match: 5. The germline CDR1 and CDR2 sequences are LNHNV and YYDKDF (reference sequence). This CDR3 spans 15 amino acids. The CDR3 DNA reads TGTGCCACCAGCACGGGACTAGCGGGGTCCCACGAGCAGTACTTC. Its protein product is CATSTGLAGSHEQYF. Full variable domain (outside the CDR3, taken from reference TRBV15 and TRBJ2-7): DAMVIQNPRYQVTQFGKPVTLSCSQTLNHNVMYWYQQKSSQAPKLLFHYYDKDFNNEADTPDNFQSRRPNTSFCFLDIRSPGLGDTAMYLCATSTGLAGSHEQYFGPGTRLTVT.

The chain recombines TRBV7-2 with TRBJ2-5; D remains ambiguous. Trimming shortened V by 2 bases and J by 11 bases, and 15 bases separated the two germline ends. The CDR3 is made up of 13 amino acids. CDR1 and CDR2 (germline): SGHTA, FQGNSA. CDR3 sequence (DNA): TGTGCCAGCAGCTTAAGCCCTCTCCCGGTGCAGTACTTC. This codes for CASSLSPLPVQYF.

This clone has only a few counts. For the CDR3, the DNA is TGCGCCAGCAGCCAGGGTTTGAACAGCCATAGCAATCAGCCCCAGCATTTT. It encodes CASSQGLNSHSNQPQHF. The genes are TRBV4-3 and TRBJ1-5; D is unresolved. Germline V gene sequence: CDR1 LGHNA, CDR2 YSLEER. The CDR3 is made up of 17 amino acids. V lost 3 bases, J lost 0 bases, and 15 bases lay in between.

This clone has just a few counts. V usage is TRBV25-1 and J usage is TRBJ2-5; the match to TRBD1 covers 7 bases. With V trimmed by 2 bases and J by 5 bases, 2 bases remained unmatched. CDR3 size: 13 residues. Germline V gene sequence: CDR1 MGHDK, CDR2 SYGVNS. CDR3 residues: CASSEQGVETQYF. Written as DNA, the CDR3 is TGTGCCAGCAGTGAACAGGGGGTGGAGACCCAGTACTTC.

The V call is TRBV5-1, the J call TRBJ1-6; D is perhaps TRBD1 (5 bases). Germline CDR1 reads SGHRS; CDR2 reads YFSETQ. The V gene lost 4 bases and the J gene lost 7 bases, with 6 bases spanning the gap. This CDR3 contains 12 residues. The CDR3 loop is CASSGQNSPLHF. In DNA, the CDR3 is TGCGCCAGCAGCGGACAAAATTCACCCCTCCACTTT.